The source of this T cell receptor beta chain is a study of blood T cell repertoires in COVID-19. As processed by the authors: Cell counts per sample came from amplifying reference gene primers. TCRdb's copy holds only in-frame clones and misses some; the assay was immunoSEQ multiplex PCR. D and trimming were read from the DNA, whereas the V and J calls and clone size are those reported in that table. The data contain 410,000 or so clones, around nine tenths of them singletons. The Seattle site enrolled patients during active infection and followed them longitudinally. This clone was seen a single time. CDR3 length equals 13 residues. The V gene lost 5 bases and the J gene lost 0 bases, with 8 bases spanning the gap. Per the germline V gene, CDR1 is SEHNR and CDR2 is FQNEAQ (reference sequence).

This sequence originates from a woman aged 40 to 50 with COVID-19, enrolled during active disease. Material: peripheral blood. The V call is TRBV7-9, the J call TRBJ2-7; no firm D call. The CDR3: CASSLVLSYEQYF. The DNA of the CDR3 is TGTGCCAGCAGCCTCGTCCTCTCCTACGAGCAGTACTTC.